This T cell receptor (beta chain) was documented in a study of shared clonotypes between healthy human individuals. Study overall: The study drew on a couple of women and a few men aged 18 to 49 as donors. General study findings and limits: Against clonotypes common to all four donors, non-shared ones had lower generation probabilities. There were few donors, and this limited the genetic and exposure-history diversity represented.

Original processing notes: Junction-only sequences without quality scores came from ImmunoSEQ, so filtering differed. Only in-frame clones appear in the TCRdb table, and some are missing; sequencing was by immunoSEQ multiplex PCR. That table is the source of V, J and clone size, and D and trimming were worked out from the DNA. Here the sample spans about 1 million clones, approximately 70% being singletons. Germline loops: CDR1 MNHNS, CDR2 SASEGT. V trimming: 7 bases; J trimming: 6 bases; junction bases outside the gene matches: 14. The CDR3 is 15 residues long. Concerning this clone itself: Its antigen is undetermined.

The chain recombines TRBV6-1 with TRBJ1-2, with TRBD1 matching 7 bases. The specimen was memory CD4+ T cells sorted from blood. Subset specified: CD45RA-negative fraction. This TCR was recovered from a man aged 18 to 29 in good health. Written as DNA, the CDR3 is TGTGCCAGCAAGCGGGATCCAGGGGGTGTTGATGGCTACACCTTC. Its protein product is CASKRDPGGVDGYTF.